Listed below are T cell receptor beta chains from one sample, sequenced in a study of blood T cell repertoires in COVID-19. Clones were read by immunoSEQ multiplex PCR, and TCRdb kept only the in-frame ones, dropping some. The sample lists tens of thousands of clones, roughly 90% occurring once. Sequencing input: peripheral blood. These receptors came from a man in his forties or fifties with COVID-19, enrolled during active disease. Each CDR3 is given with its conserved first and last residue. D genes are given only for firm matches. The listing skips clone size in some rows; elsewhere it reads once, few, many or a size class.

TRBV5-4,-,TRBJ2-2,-,TGTGCCAGCAGCTTTGAAGGGGGAGGGCGGGAGCTGTTTTTT,CASSFEGGGRELFF
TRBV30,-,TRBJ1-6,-,TGTGCCTGGGGCCAGGGGTATAGTAATTCACCCCTCCACTTT,CAWGQGYSNSPLHF
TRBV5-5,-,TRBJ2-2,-,TGTGCCAGCCTACCCTACTTGAACACCGGGGAGCTGTTTTTT,CASLPYLNTGELFF
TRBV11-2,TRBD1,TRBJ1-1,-,TGTGCCAGCAGCCGTCGAGGGGGACAGACGAACACTGAAGCTTTCTTT,CASSRRGGQTNTEAFF
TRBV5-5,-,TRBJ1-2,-,TGTGCCAGCAGCTTTGGAGGCCAGCGCTATGGCTACACCTTC,CASSFGGQRYGYTF
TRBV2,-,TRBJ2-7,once,TGTGCCAGCCTTCTACTTTTTGAATCCTACGAGCAGTACTTC,CASLLLFESYEQYF
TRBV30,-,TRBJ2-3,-,TGTGCCGTGGAAGGGGAATTTACAGATACGCAGTATTTT,CAVEGEFTDTQYF
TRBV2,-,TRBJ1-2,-,TGTGCCAGCAGTGACCATGAGGAGGGCTACACCTTC,CASSDHEEGYTF
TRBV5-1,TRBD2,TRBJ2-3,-,TGCGCCAGCAGCTTGCAAGCGGGGGGGCTGATAGATACGCAGTATTTT,CASSLQAGGLIDTQYF
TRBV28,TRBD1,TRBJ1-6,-,TGTGCCAGCAGACAGGGGGGGAATTCACCCCTCCACTTT,CASRQGGNSPLHF
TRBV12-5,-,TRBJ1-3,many,TGTGCTAGTGCTCTTTTGGAGGCCTGGCAGGGGATAGCTGGAAACACCATATATTTT,CASALLEAWQGIAGNTIYF
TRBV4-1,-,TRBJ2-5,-,TGCGCCAGCAGCCGGGTCCCTCCGGGATCCCAAGAGACCCAGTACTTC,CASSRVPPGSQETQYF
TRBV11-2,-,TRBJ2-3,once,TGTGCCAGCAGCGCTGCCCCTGGGGGGTCCCTTGCGCAGTATTTT,CASSAAPGGSLAQYF
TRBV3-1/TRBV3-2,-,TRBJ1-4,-,TGTGCCAGCAGCCAAGATTCTGGGGGCGCATTAAATGAAAAACTGTTTTTT,CASSQDSGGALNEKLFF
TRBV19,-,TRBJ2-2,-,TGTGCCAGTAGTATACAGGGCGCGAACACCGGGGAGCTGTTTTTT,CASSIQGANTGELFF
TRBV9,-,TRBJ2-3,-,TGTGCCAGCAGCGTAGCAGGTGCGACAGATACGCAGTATTTT,CASSVAGATDTQYF
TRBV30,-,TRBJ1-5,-,TGTGCCTGGAGTGTACAGAGTGGGCTTCAGCCCCAGCATTTT,CAWSVQSGLQPQHF
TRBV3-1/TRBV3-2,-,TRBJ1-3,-,TGTGCCAGCAGTCGGGAAAGCTCTGGAAACACCATATATTTT,CASSRESSGNTIYF
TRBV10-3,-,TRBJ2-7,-,TGTGCCCCCCACATCCTCTATACGGGACAATCCTACTACGAGCAGTACTTC,CAPHILYTGQSYYEQYF
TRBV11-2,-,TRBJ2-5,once,TGTGCCAGCAGCTTAGAGGTCGCGGGGCTAGAGACCCAGTACTTC,CASSLEVAGLETQYF
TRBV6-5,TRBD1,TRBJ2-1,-,TGTGCCAGCAGGTTCGGTATAGGGGGCGGTAATGAGCAGTTCTTC,CASRFGIGGGNEQFF
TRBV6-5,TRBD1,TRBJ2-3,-,TGTGCCAGCAGTCGCAGACAGGGGACAGATACGCAGTATTTT,CASSRRQGTDTQYF
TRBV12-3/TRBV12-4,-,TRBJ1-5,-,TGTGCCAGCAGTTTCCAGCCCACTAACCCCCAGCATTTT,CASSFQPTNPQHF
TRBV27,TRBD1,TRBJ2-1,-,TGTGCCAGCAGCCTCTTGACAGGGAATTTAAGGCGAGGGAATGAGCAGTTCTTC,CASSLLTGNLRRGNEQFF
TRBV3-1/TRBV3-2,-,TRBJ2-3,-,TGTGCCAGCAGACAACTAGATACGCAGTATTTT,CASRQLDTQYF
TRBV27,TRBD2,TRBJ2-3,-,TGTGCCAGCAGTATACGGACTAGCGGGGGAATCACAGATACGCAGTATTTT,CASSIRTSGGITDTQYF
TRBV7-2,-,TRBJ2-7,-,TGTGCCAGCAGCTTAGGGTCTCTTAAGGCGGGCTACGAGCAGTACTTC,CASSLGSLKAGYEQYF
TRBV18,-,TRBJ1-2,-,TGTGCCAGCTCACCGGGAACGACAGACTATGGCTACACCTTC,CASSPGTTDYGYTF
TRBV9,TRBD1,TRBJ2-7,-,TGTGCCAGCAGTCTCATCGGGACAGGGCTTCACGAGCAGTACTTC,CASSLIGTGLHEQYF
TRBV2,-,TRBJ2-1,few,TGTGCCAGCAAGCCCACTTACAATGAGCAGTTCTTC,CASKPTYNEQFF
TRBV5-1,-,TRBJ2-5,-,TGCGCCAGCAGCTTCGGAAACAGGGCGGAGACCCAGTACTTC,CASSFGNRAETQYF
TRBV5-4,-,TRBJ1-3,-,TGTGCCAGCAGCTTGGCCTCTGCGAGCTCTGGAAACACCATATATTTT,CASSLASASSGNTIYF
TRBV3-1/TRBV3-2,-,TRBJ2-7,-,TGTGCCAGCAGCCAAGAAAAGTTACCGGAGGACGAGCAGTACTTC,CASSQEKLPEDEQYF
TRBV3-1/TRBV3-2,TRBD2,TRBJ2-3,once,TGTGCCAGCAGCCAAGATTTCGGGGGGGGTACAGATACGCAGTATTTT,CASSQDFGGGTDTQYF
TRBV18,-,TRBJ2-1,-,TGTGCCAGCTCACCTCCACAGTCCAACGAGCAGTTCTTC,CASSPPQSNEQFF
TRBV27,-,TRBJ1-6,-,TGTGCCAGCAGTTTCGACAGGAATCATTCACCCCTCCACTTT,CASSFDRNHSPLHF
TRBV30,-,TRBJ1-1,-,TGTGCCTGGACCGACTCTAACACTGAAGCTTTCTTT,CAWTDSNTEAFF
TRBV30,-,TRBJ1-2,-,TGTGCCTGGAGTGTACGCGATGGCTACACCTTC,CAWSVRDGYTF
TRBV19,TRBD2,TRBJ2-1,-,TGTGCCAGTAAGGTGATGAGCGGGGGTTTGTATGAGCAGTTCTTC,CASKVMSGGLYEQFF
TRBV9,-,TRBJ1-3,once,TGTGCCAGCAGCCCAATAGATGGGGGGAGCTCTGGAAACACCATATATTTT,CASSPIDGGSSGNTIYF
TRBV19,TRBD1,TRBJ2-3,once,TGTGCCAGTAGTTCCGGGACAGCCACAGATACGCAGTATTTT,CASSSGTATDTQYF
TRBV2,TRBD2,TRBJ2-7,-,TGTGCCATTCTGACTAGCGGGGGGGCCTCTCCCTTTGCCGAGCAGTACTTC,CAILTSGGASPFAEQYF
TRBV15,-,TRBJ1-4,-,TGTGCCACCAGCCAAGACAGGAAGGGCGAAAAACTGTTTTTT,CATSQDRKGEKLFF
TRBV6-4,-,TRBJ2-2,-,TGTGCCAGCAGAGCGCTGGGGAACACCGGGGAGCTGTTTTTT,CASRALGNTGELFF
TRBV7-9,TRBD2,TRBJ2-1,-,TGTGCCAGCAGCACCCTCCAGAGTCCTGCCCGGGGGGGGGATCCCTCTCTCAATGAGCAGTTCTTC,CASSTLQSPARGGDPSLNEQFF
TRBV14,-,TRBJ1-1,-,TGTGCCAGCAGCCGCCAGACAGCGAACACTGAAGCTTTCTTT,CASSRQTANTEAFF
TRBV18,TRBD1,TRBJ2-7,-,TGTGCCAGCTCACCCGGGACAGTGGAGCAGTACTTC,CASSPGTVEQYF
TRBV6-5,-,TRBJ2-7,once,TGTGCCAGCAGTTACTCTTTCAAACACTACGAGCAGTACTTC,CASSYSFKHYEQYF
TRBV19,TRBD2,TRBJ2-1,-,TGTGCCAGTAGAGTTGCGGGGGGCGAAATCTTCAATGAGCAGTTCTTC,CASRVAGGEIFNEQFF
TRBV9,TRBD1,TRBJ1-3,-,TGTGCCAGCAGCGTCCAAGGGGGCGACGGAAACACCATATATTTT,CASSVQGGDGNTIYF
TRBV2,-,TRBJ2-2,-,TGTGCCAGCATTAGGGACTTGAACACCGGGGAGCTGTTTTTT,CASIRDLNTGELFF
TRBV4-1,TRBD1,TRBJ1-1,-,TGCGCCAGCAGCCAAGATGGACAGGTGAACACTGAAGCTTTCTTT,CASSQDGQVNTEAFF
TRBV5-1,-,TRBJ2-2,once,TGCGCCAGCAGCTCCCCTAGTCCCGGGGAGCTGTTTTTT,CASSSPSPGELFF
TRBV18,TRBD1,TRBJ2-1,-,TGTGCCAGCTCCCCTCCCGGGACAGGGTACAATGAGCAGTTCTTC,CASSPPGTGYNEQFF
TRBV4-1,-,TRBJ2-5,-,TGCGCCAGCAGCCAAGAGGGAGGAGCCGGGACCCAGTACTTC,CASSQEGGAGTQYF